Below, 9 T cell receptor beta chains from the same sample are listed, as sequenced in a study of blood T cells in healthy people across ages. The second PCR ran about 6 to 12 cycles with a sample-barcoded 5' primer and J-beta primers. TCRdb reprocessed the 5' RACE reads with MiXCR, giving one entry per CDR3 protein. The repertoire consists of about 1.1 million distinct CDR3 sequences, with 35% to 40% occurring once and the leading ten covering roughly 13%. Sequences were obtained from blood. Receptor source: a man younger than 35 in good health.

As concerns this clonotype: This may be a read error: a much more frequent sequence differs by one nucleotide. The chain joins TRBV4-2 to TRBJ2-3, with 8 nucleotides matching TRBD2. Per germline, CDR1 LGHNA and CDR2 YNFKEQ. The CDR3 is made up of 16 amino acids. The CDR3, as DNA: TGTGTCAGCAGCCAAGATTGGCGGGGGGGCACAGATACGCAGTATTTT. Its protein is CVSSQDWRGGTDTQYF.

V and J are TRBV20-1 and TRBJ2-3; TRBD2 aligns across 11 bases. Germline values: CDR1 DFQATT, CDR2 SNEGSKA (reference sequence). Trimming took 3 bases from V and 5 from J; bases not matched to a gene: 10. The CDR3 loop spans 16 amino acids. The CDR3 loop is CSAREIAGGQVDTQYF. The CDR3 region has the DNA TGCAGTGCTAGGGAGATAGCGGGGGGGCAGGTAGATACGCAGTATTTT.

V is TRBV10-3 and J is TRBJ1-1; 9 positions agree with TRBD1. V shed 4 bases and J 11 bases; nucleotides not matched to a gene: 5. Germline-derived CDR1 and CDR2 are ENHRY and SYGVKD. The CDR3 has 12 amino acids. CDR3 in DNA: TGTGCCATCAGTGGCGGGACAGGGTGGGCTTTCTTT. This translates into CAISGGTGWAFF.

The CDR3 DNA sequence: TGTGCCAGCAGCGGGACCGTGCAGTACTTC. Translating gives CASSGTVQYF. The V call is TRBV2, the J call TRBJ2-4; either TRBD1 or TRBD2 may fit D (5 bases each). The V end lost 6 bases, the J end lost 13 bases, and 10 bases lay between the germline ends. The length of the CDR3 is 10 residues. CDR1 and CDR2 (germline): SNHLY, FYNNEI.

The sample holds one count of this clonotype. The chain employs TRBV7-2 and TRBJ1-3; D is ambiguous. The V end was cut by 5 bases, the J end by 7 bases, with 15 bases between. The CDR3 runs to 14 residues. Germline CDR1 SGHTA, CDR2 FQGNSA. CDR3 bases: TGTGCCAGCAGCATCGCGACTGCGGGGAACACCATATATTTT. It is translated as CASSIATAGNTIYF.

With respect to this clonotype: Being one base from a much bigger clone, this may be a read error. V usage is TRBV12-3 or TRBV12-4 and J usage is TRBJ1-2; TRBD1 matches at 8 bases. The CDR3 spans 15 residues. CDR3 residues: CASSQGDRSNYGCTF. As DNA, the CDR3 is TGTGCCAGCAGTCAAGGGGACAGGAGTAACTATGGCTGCACCTTC.

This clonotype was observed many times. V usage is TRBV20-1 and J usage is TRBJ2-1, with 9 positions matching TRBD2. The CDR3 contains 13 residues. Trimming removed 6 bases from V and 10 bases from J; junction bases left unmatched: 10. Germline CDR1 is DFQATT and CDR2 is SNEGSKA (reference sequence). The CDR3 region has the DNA TGCAGTGCCATCGGGACTAGCATCCCCGAGCAGTTCTTC. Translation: CSAIGTSIPEQFF.

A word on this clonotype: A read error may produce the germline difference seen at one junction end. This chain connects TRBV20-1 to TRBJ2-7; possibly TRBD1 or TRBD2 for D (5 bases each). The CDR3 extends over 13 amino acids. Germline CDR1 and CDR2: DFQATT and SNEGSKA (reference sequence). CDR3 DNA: TGCAGTGCGAACGGGGCGAGCTCCTGCGAGCAGTACTTC. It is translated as CSANGASSCEQYF.

The CDR3 DNA follows: TGTGCCACCAGCAGAGATAGCGGGCAGGCCCTCCTCGATGGCTACACCTTC. It yields the protein CATSRDSGQALLDGYTF. The chain uses TRBV15 and TRBJ1-2; no clear D gene. The ends were cut back, 0 bases at V and 6 bases at J, with 20 bases in the middle. CDR1 and CDR2 from the germline V gene are LNHNV and YYDKDF (reference sequence). The length of the CDR3 is 17 residues. Complete variable domain (other parts from reference TRBV15 and TRBJ1-2): DAMVIQNPRYQVTQFGKPVTLSCSQTLNHNVMYWYQQKSSQAPKLLFHYYDKDFNNEADTPDNFQSRRPNTSFCFLDIRSPGLGDTAMYLCATSRDSGQALLDGYTFGSGTRLTVV.